Listed here are 6 T cell receptor beta chains from one sample, sequenced in a study of identical twins. TCRdb recomputed calls from the 5' RACE reads with MiXCR, one row per CDR3 protein. The sample gives about 530,000 distinct CDR3 sequences, around 15% of which show up once; 0.35% to 0.45% is in the top ten. These data were likewise used in another study, on yellow fever vaccine responses in identical twins.

Sequenced: CD4+ T cells sorted from blood. The source is a woman in her late teens or twenties in good health.

V is TRBV12-3 or TRBV12-4 and J is TRBJ2-5; 7 bases are a match to TRBD1. The J segment lost 7 bases and the V segment lost 6 bases, leaving 17 bases of the junction unmatched. The CDR3 contains 16 residues. The CDR3 DNA follows: TGTGCCAGCAGCCCGGGCCGACAGGGTATGTGGAGGACCCAGTACTTC. Translation: CASSPGRQGMWRTQYF.

This clonotype was seen only a few times. The rearrangement joins TRBV12-3 or TRBV12-4 to TRBJ2-2; TRBD1 matches 9 bases. With 4 bases clipped from V and 6 bases from J, the junction kept 9 bases outside the gene matches. This CDR3 is 16 amino acids long. The CDR3 protein is CASSSTGGASPGELFF. The CDR3 DNA is TGTGCCAGCAGTTCCACAGGGGGCGCCTCCCCCGGGGAGCTGTTTTTT.

This sequence joins TRBV6-1 and TRBJ2-2; D may be TRBD1 (5 bases). Trimming removed 11 bases from V and 1 base from J, with 14 bases in between. Germline lookup yields CDR1 MNHNS and CDR2 SASEGT. This CDR3 has 14 amino acids. This CDR3 is CAVGVDLNTGELFF. The CDR3 nucleotides are TGTGCCGTAGGGGTCGACTTGAACACCGGGGAGCTGTTTTTT.

This clonotype showed up just a few times. The gene calls are TRBV7-2 and TRBJ2-7; tentatively, D is TRBD2 (5 bases). This CDR3 region has 15 residues. The V gene's germline CDR1 is SGHTA and CDR2 FQGNSA. V was shortened by 2 bases and J by 2 bases, with 13 bases between the two germline ends. The CDR3 spells CASSLFSDWTYEQYF. DNA of the CDR3: TGTGCCAGCAGCTTATTTTCGGACTGGACCTACGAGCAGTACTTC.

The chain is built from TRBV6-6 and TRBJ1-4; D not certain. The germline V gene has CDR1 MNHNY and CDR2 SVGAGI (reference sequence). This CDR3 comprises 11 residues. Trimming shortened V by 0 bases and J by 11 bases, and 4 bases separated the two germline ends. The DNA of the CDR3 is TGTGCCAGCAGTTACTCGACTAAACTGTTTTTT. It specifies CASSYSTKLFF.

The chain recombines TRBV6-4 with TRBJ2-1; 11 positions agree with TRBD2. The CDR3 loop spans 17 amino acids. Per the germline V gene, CDR1 is MRHNA and CDR2 is SNTAGT. V was pared by 4 bases and J by 1 base, with 6 bases of the junction left unmatched. CDR3 bases: TGTGCCAGCAGTGCCACGGGACTAGCGGCTTCCTACAATGAGCAGTTCTTC. It codes for CASSATGLAASYNEQFF.